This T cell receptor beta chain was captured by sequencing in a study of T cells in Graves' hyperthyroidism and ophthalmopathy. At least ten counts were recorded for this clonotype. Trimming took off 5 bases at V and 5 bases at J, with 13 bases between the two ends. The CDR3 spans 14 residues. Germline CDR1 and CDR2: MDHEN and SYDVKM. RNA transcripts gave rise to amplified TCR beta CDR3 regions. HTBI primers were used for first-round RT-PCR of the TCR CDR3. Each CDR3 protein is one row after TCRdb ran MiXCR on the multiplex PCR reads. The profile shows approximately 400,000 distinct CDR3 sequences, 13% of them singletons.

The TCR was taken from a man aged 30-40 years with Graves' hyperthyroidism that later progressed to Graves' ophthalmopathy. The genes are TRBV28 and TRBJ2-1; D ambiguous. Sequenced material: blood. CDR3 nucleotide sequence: TGTGCCAGCAGTCCCCATTCCGCTCACAATGAGCAGTTCTTC. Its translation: CASSPHSAHNEQFF.